Listed below are T cell receptor beta chains from one sample, sequenced in a study of cytomegalovirus exposure and HLA in healthy donors. Data came from immunoSEQ multiplex PCR; TCRdb stores just in-frame clones and leaves some out. In the table there are 150,000 to 200,000 clones, approximately 80% of which are singletons. Sequencing was done on a sample of PBMCs. The receptors derive from a woman between 40 and 50 years old in good health and CMV-seronegative. Each CDR3 is given with its conserved first and last residue. The order of the fields is V gene, J gene, clone size, CDR3 protein. Size is stated for part of the rows, as once, few or many counts, or as a class when the clone is expanded.

>TRBV6-5|TRBJ2-5|.
CASSSRSTGGGRAQYF
>TRBV4-1|TRBJ2-7|.
CASSQASHLGYEQYF
>TRBV18|TRBJ2-5|.
CASSPGETQYF
>TRBV9|TRBJ2-1|.
CASSVGASGYNEQFF
>TRBV18|TRBJ2-1|.
CASSLLAESSYNEQFF
>TRBV11-3|TRBJ2-7|once
CASCGLTSYEQYF
>TRBV19|TRBJ1-4|few
CASRAIYRGLNEKLFF
>TRBV5-6|TRBJ1-4|.
CASSLQGTNEKLFF
>TRBV5-4|TRBJ2-2|.
CASSWGTTNTGELFF
>TRBV10-2|TRBJ1-4|.
CASSESSWQGWNEKLFF
>TRBV4-1|TRBJ2-1|.
CASSQTGGASSYNEQFF
>TRBV6-4|TRBJ2-3|few
CASSERDTDTQYF
>TRBV2|TRBJ2-5|.
CASSEALGLAVRETQYF
>TRBV4-1|TRBJ2-1|.
CASSLGLAGVNEQFF
>TRBV6-5|TRBJ1-4|once
CASSRQGTNEKLFF
>TRBV5-6|TRBJ2-4|.
CASSLEGTARNIQYF
>TRBV5-8|TRBJ1-4|.
CASSSTGTRNEKLFF
>TRBV7-2|TRBJ1-4|.
CASSLDSRTATTEKLFF
>TRBV7-8|TRBJ2-3|.
CASSLLLTDTQYF
>TRBV11-3|TRBJ1-2|.
CASSLTTNYGYTF
>TRBV6-6|TRBJ1-3|.
CASTPGGAGNTIYF
>TRBV2|TRBJ1-1|.
CARRTGGQTEAFF
>TRBV7-2|TRBJ1-2|.
CASSLDGLAYGYTF
>TRBV7-6|TRBJ2-7|.
CASSLGQGGYEQYF
>TRBV6-5|TRBJ2-2|once
CASSYTRTVGELFF
>TRBV11-2|TRBJ2-3|.
CASSLGKAGGPNTQYF